These 20 T cell receptor beta chains share one sample of origin, sequenced in a study of CD8 T cells in Susac syndrome. With random hexamers, reverse transcription was performed on about 0.5 to 1 ug of RNA. TCRdb reprocessed the immunoSEQ multiplex PCR reads with MiXCR, giving one entry per CDR3 protein. The data contain more than 150,000 distinct CDR3 sequences, 90% to 95% of them singletons. The sequencing sample was made of CD4+ T cells from PBMCs. The receptors derive from a human donor in good health.

V gene TRBV10-3 combines with J gene TRBJ1-1, with D possibly TRBD1 on 5 matching bases. With 7 bases removed from V and 8 bases from J, the gap between germline ends came to 17 bases. Per the germline V gene, CDR1 is ENHRY and CDR2 is SYGVKD. The CDR3 covers 13 residues. The chain's CDR3 is CAIKTDKGEEAFF. The CDR3 DNA reads TGTGCCATCAAGACGGACAAAGGTGAGGAAGCTTTCTTT.

The chain carries TRBV12-3 or TRBV12-4 and TRBJ2-3, with D unclear. The CDR3 is made up of 14 amino acids. The V gene lost 3 bases and the J gene lost 2 bases, with 9 bases spanning the gap. The DNA of the CDR3 is TGTGCCAGCAGTTTGGCAAGAGCCACAGATACGCAGTATTTT. It is translated as CASSLARATDTQYF.

The chain is built from TRBV5-1 and TRBJ2-3; the match to TRBD1 covers 9 bases. This CDR3 has 16 residues. J lost 4 bases, V lost 3 bases, and 9 bases had no gene match. Per the germline V gene, CDR1 is SGHRS and CDR2 is YFSETQ. The CDR3 sequence is CASSSLTGGTADTQYF. DNA of the CDR3: TGCGCCAGCAGCTCGCTCACAGGGGGCACAGCAGATACGCAGTATTTT.

This chain uses TRBV5-6 with TRBJ2-7; D perhaps matches TRBD1 (6 bases). Germline-derived CDR1 and CDR2 are SGHDT and YYEEEE. The CDR3 spans 16 residues. Trimming left V 0 bases short and J 2 bases short, with 15 bases between. DNA of the CDR3: TGTGCCAGCAGCTTGGCCGGGAACAGGGTAACCTACGAGCAGTACTTC. Amino acids: CASSLAGNRVTYEQYF. The whole variable domain, remainder taken from reference TRBV5-6 and TRBJ2-7, is DAGVTQSPTHLIKTRGQQVTLRCSPKSGHDTVSWYQQALGQGPQFIFQYYEEEERQRGNFPDRFSGHQFPNYSSELNVNALLLGDSALYLCASSLAGNRVTYEQYFGPGTRLTVT.

The rearrangement uses TRBV9 and TRBJ2-7, with D perhaps matching TRBD1 or TRBD2 (6 bases each). V shed 3 bases and J shed 2 bases, with 21 bases lying between them. This CDR3 comprises 17 residues. CDR1 and CDR2 from the germline V gene are SGDLS and YYNGEE. The CDR3 bases are TGTGCCAGCAGCGGTGGGACCGGGGGCGCGACCCCCTACGAGCAGTACTTC. Amino acids: CASSGGTGGATPYEQYF.

The rearrangement uses TRBV30 and TRBJ2-7; TRBD1 or TRBD2 may be the D gene (6 bases each). The CDR3 contains 12 residues. Germline V lookup: CDR1 GTSNPN, CDR2 SVGIG (reference sequence). Trimming cost V 4 bases and J 6 bases, with 13 bases left between them. DNA for the CDR3: TGTGCCTGGACTCGGGGGCCGAGCGAGCAGTACTTC. Protein sequence: CAWTRGPSEQYF.

V usage is TRBV3-1 and J usage is TRBJ2-7; D remains unclear. The CDR3 loop spans 14 amino acids. The germline V gene has CDR1 LGHDT and CDR2 YNNKEL (reference sequence). V was cut by 6 bases and J by 4 bases, with 16 bases left in between. The CDR3 region has the DNA TGTGCCAGCAGGGACCAGACTGCAACTTACGAGCAGTACTTC. This encodes CASRDQTATYEQYF.

The chain has TRBV2 and TRBJ1-5, with 10 nucleotides matching TRBD1. The CDR3 sequence is 17 residues long. With 8 bases clipped from V and 5 bases from J, the junction kept 15 bases outside the gene matches. CDR1 is SNHLY and CDR2 is FYNNEI in the germline V gene. CDR3 sequence reads: CASGPTGGAAGDQPQHF. CDR3 DNA sequence: TGTGCCAGCGGACCGACAGGGGGCGCGGCTGGAGATCAGCCCCAGCATTTT. Variable domain in full (rest from reference TRBV2 and TRBJ1-5): EPEVTQTPSHQVTQMGQEVILRCVPISNHLYFYWYRQILGQKVEFLVSFYNNEISEKSEIFDDQFSVERPDGSNFTLKIRSTKLEDSAMYFCASGPTGGAAGDQPQHFGDGTRLSIL.

CDR3 sequence (DNA): TGTGCCAGCAGCGGAGAATCGGGAAATCAGCCCCAGCATTTT. Translation gives CASSGESGNQPQHF. The genes are TRBV2 and TRBJ1-5; D is unresolved. This CDR3 has 14 amino acids. V was trimmed by 6 bases and J by 4 bases, leaving 13 bases between them. Per the germline V gene, CDR1 is SNHLY and CDR2 is FYNNEI.

The chain employs TRBV13 and TRBJ1-3, with D perhaps TRBD1 (6 bases). The CDR3 contains 15 residues. Per germline, CDR1 PRHDT and CDR2 FYEKMQ (reference sequence). The ends were cut back, 5 bases at V and 3 bases at J, with 14 bases in the middle. The CDR3 region is CASSRRTVIGNTIYF. In DNA form, the CDR3 reads TGTGCCAGCAGCCGACGGACAGTTATTGGAAACACCATATATTTT.

The V call is TRBV15, the J call TRBJ2-7; D is uncertain. V dropped 0 bases and J dropped 1 base, with 10 bases sitting between them. CDR3 length: 15 residues. Germline V gene lookup returns CDR1 LNHNV and CDR2 YYDKDF (reference sequence). The CDR3 region has the DNA TGTGCCACCAGCAGAGATCCTGGGGTTTCCTACGAGCAGTACTTC. It codes for CATSRDPGVSYEQYF.

The chain carries TRBV5-1 and TRBJ2-2; D may be TRBD1 (5 bases). CDR3 length: 16 residues. Germline loops: CDR1 SGHRS, CDR2 YFSETQ. The ends were cut back, 2 bases at V and 6 bases at J, with 17 bases in the middle. The CDR3 region is CASSFSQGSRAGELFF. CDR3 DNA: TGCGCCAGCAGCTTTTCCCAGGGAAGTCGGGCCGGGGAGCTGTTTTTT.

The chain links TRBV28 to TRBJ2-7, with a tentative D call TRBD1 (6 bases). This CDR3 contains 16 residues. V lost 7 bases and J lost 1, with 20 bases in between. Germline V gene data show CDR1 as MDHEN and CDR2 as SYDVKM. Written as DNA, the CDR3 is TGTGCCAGCACCGCCCCGGTAACAGGGTCTTCCTACGAGCAGTACTTC. Its protein is CASTAPVTGSSYEQYF.

The chain combines TRBV5-1 with TRBJ1-2, with unresolved D. With 9 bases removed from V and 9 bases from J, the gap between germline ends came to 15 bases. There are 11 residues in the CDR3. Germline CDR1 reads SGHRS; CDR2 reads YFSETQ. CDR3 bases: TGCGCCAACTTCACAGACGACCGCTACACCTTC. Translated, it gives CANFTDDRYTF.

The chain uses TRBV20-1 and TRBJ1-6, with D unresolved. The CDR3 length is 13 residues. The germline gives CDR1 DFQATT, CDR2 SNEGSKA (reference sequence). Trimming removed 3 bases at V and 5 bases at J, with 8 bases between. Here the CDR3 DNA reads TGCAGTGCTAGTGAGGTTGATAATTCACCCCTCCACTTT. Amino acids: CSASEVDNSPLHF.

Written as DNA, the CDR3 is TGTGCCAGCAGCCCGAGAGGCATCGGCAATGAGCAGTTCTTC. It codes for CASSPRGIGNEQFF. The genes are TRBV5-4 and TRBJ2-1; D unclear. CDR3 length equals 14 residues. Germline assignment: CDR1 SGHNT and CDR2 YYREEE (reference sequence). V lost 4 bases to trimming and J lost 6 bases, with 14 bases between them.

Worth noting for this clonotype: Germline and junction disagree at one end, which may indicate a read error. J is TRBJ2-1 and V is TRBV7-7; a weak D match, TRBD1 (6 bases). Germline assignment: CDR1 SSHAT and CDR2 FNYEAQ (reference sequence). CDR3 length equals 15 residues. The DNA of the CDR3 is TGTGCTAGCAGCTTAGACGGACAGTCCTACAATGAGCAGTTCTTC. It translates to CASSLDGQSYNEQFF.

This chain uses TRBV6-2 or TRBV6-3 with TRBJ1-5, with D hard to call. From germline, CDR1 is MNHEY and CDR2 SVGEGT. V was cut by 2 bases and J by 0 bases, with 2 bases left in between. The CDR3 length is 13 residues. DNA of the CDR3: TGTGCCAGCAGTTACGATAGCAATCAGCCCCAGCATTTT. Residues: CASSYDSNQPQHF.

The rearrangement joins TRBV29-1 to TRBJ1-1; 7 bases match TRBD1. The V segment lost 7 bases and the J segment 3 bases; nucleotides outside the gene matches: 2. CDR3 length: 11 residues. Per the germline V gene, CDR1 is SQVTM and CDR2 is ANQGSEA. As DNA, the CDR3 is TGCAGCGGACAGGGTTACACTGAAGCTTTCTTT. It yields the protein CSGQGYTEAFF.

The CDR3 here is CASSVRGRETQYF. In DNA, the CDR3 is TGTGCCAGTAGTGTCAGGGGTCGAGAGACCCAGTACTTC. The chain joins TRBV19 to TRBJ2-5; D is perhaps TRBD1 (6 bases). CDR3 size: 13 residues. V was trimmed by 5 bases and J by 4 bases, leaving 11 bases between them. The germline gives CDR1 LNHDA, CDR2 SQIVND (reference sequence).